This T cell receptor beta chain was recorded in a study of Ad26.COV2.S vaccination and SARS-CoV-2 variants. The overall study: Once or twice, 56 days apart, Ad26.COV2.S was delivered intramuscularly. Broader study findings: Vaccinees and placebo recipients showed similar non-spike TCR breadth. The analyses of TCR breadth and depth may have understated the size of total T cell responses.

The protocol was immunoSEQ multiplex PCR, while the TCRdb copy is restricted to in-frame clones and leaves out a portion. The sample gives roughly 320,000 clones, roughly 80% of which show up once; 2% to 2.5% is in the top ten. Stated treatment: around 19 received Ad26.COV2.S at low or high dose, single or two shots; several received placebo; per-sample allocation not given. Sampling took place 63 days after the first vaccine or placebo injection. CDR1 is ENHRY, CDR2 SYGVKD, per germline. The germline V and J ends were trimmed by 0 bases and 3 bases, with 20 bases remaining between them. The length of the CDR3 is 18 residues. Remarks on this clone: Antigen specificity is unknown.

The V gene is TRBV10-3, the J gene TRBJ1-1; D is unresolved. The sequences come from peripheral blood, collected in a trial of Ad26.COV2.S vaccine versus placebo. This receptor was obtained from a person aged 18-60 years who received the Ad26.COV2.S COVID-19 vaccine or a placebo. The DNA of the CDR3 is TGTGCCATCAGTGAGTCGATAGGGCAAAGGAGCTGGGACACTGAAGCTTTCTTT. Amino acids: CAISESIGQRSWDTEAFF.